This T cell receptor beta chain was documented in a study of shared clonotypes between healthy human individuals. Loaded into unsorted PBMC replicate PCRs was about 300 ng DNA, 25,000 to 30,000 T cell genomes. Sequencing used immunoSEQ multiplex PCR; TCRdb keeps in-frame clones, though not all of them. This sample has about 460,000 clones, with approximately 77% found just once. This clone was detected only a few times. The sequencing sample was made of PBMCs. The TCR comes from a woman in her 40s in good health. Some clones in this sample may be carry-over from other donors' samples.

CDR3 coding DNA: TGTGCCAGCAGTTCCCCAGGTGGGCCCCAGCATTTT. As protein: CASSSPGGPQHF. This sequence joins TRBV27 and TRBJ1-5; D is ambiguous. V lost 4 bases, J lost 9 bases, and 10 bases lay in between. The germline V gene has CDR1 MNHEY and CDR2 SMNVEV (reference sequence). The CDR3 has 12 residues.